This T cell receptor (beta chain) was observed in a study of CD8+CD57+ T cells in acquired aplastic anemia. Looking at the study overall: CD4+ and CD8+ cells, once sorted, gave DNA averaging roughly 3.4 ug.

All sequencing subjects had displayed CD8+CD57+ cell expansion on flow cytometry. Germline CDR1 is SNHLY and CDR2 is FYNNEI. The V gene lost 7 bases and the J gene lost 9 bases, with 15 bases spanning the gap. The CDR3 contains 12 residues. TCR beta VDJ combinations and CDR3 sequences were profiled from genomic DNA. Each CDR3 protein is one row after TCRdb ran MiXCR on the reads. In the table there are 150,000 to 200,000 distinct CDR3 sequences, about 70% of which are singletons. A few counts support this clonotype. Source material: sorted CD4+, CD8+, or CD8+CD57+ T cells (not recorded which) from PBMCs. The rearrangement links TRBV2 to TRBJ1-2; maybe TRBD1 (5 bases). The sequence came from a human donor with aplastic anemia. The CDR3 DNA reads TGTGCCAGCACCCCGGGGACGACGCGCTACACCTTC. Translation gives CASTPGTTRYTF.